This T cell receptor (beta chain) is drawn from a study of T-cell reconstitution after alpha-beta-depleted transplantation in children. This clonotype showed up just a few times. The germline V gene has CDR1 SGHAT and CDR2 FQDESV (reference sequence). Trimming at V came to 0 bases and at J to 2 bases, leaving 11 bases not matched to a gene. The CDR3 loop spans 19 amino acids. Unique molecular identifiers featured in how the TCRbeta library was prepared. TCRdb independently ran MiXCR on the PCR reads; one entry per CDR3 protein. The table lists 75,000 to 90,000 distinct CDR3 sequences, less than 15% of them singletons.

This TCR came from a male patient aged 2-15 years who had a stem cell transplant for acute lymphoblastic leukemia, so the T cells may come from the graft donor. This sequence joins TRBV11-1 and TRBJ2-1, with TRBD2 matching 9 bases. The material sequenced was PBMCs, mostly from graft donor cells, taken 180 days after TCRalphabeta/CD19-depleted stem cell transplant. The CDR3 reads CASSLAKKGGGAPYNEQFF. The DNA for the CDR3 is TGTGCCAGCAGCTTAGCGAAGAAGGGCGGGGGGGCCCCCTACAATGAGCAGTTCTTC.